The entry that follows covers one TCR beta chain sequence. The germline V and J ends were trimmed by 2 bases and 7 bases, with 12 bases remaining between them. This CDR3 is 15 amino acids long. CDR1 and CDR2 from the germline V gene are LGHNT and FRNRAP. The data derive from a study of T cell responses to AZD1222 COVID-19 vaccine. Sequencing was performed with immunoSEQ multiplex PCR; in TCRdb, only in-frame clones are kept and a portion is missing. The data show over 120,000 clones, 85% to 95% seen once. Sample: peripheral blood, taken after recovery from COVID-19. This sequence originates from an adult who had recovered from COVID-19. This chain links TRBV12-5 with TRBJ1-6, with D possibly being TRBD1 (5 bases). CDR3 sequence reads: CASGLPGEGNSPLHF. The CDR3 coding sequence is TGTGCTAGTGGTTTGCCGGGGGAGGGGAATTCACCCCTCCACTTT.